The source of this T cell receptor (beta chain) is a study of cytomegalovirus exposure and HLA in healthy donors. Overall study findings and caveats: One later analysis reportedly identified an Asian-associated ancestry cluster that showed fewer N-insertions than the roughly 720-donor mean. In a later analysis, HLA-associated beta chains showed higher expansion and lower generation probabilities than comparable chains. Later work found most CMV-associated TCR beta chains apparently HLA-restricted.

Notes on this clone: As yet, its antigen is unknown.

This CDR3 is built from 15 residues. The germline CDR1 and CDR2 sequences are LNHDA and SQIVND (reference sequence). Trimming stripped 5 bases from V and 4 bases from J, with 15 bases between. Each donor was healthy, and each was a bone marrow donor. The PCR made use of 60 Vbeta and 13 Jbeta primers. The method was immunoSEQ multiplex PCR; TCRdb's version includes in-frame clones alone and lacks a portion of them. The sample records 140,000 to 150,000 clones, about 10% being singletons. The chain links TRBV19 to TRBJ1-3; TRBD1 might be the D (5 bases). The TCR originated in a man between 50 and 59 years old in good health and CMV-seronegative. The sequenced sample was PBMCs. In DNA, the CDR3 is TGTGCCAGTAGTCCGTCGGCAGGGTCCGGAAACACCATATATTTT. Amino acids: CASSPSAGSGNTIYF.